Listed below are T cell receptor beta chains from one sample, sequenced in a study of cytomegalovirus exposure and HLA in healthy donors. TCRdb's table, derived via immunoSEQ multiplex PCR, lists solely in-frame clones and lacks some. This sample has 55,000 to 90,000 clones, with roughly four fifths found just once. The sample consisted of PBMCs. These receptors were obtained from a man aged 50 to 60 in good health and CMV-seronegative. CDR3s include the opening cysteine and the closing phenylalanine or tryptophan. Each record gives: CDR3 protein, CDR3 DNA, J gene, clone size, V gene, D gene, CDR3 length. The D gene is left open where the match is weak. Only part of the rows carry a size: once, few, many, or a class if the clone is expanded.

cdr3_aa: CSVGTSMNTEAFF
cdr3_nt: TGCAGCGTCGGGACATCTATGAACACTGAAGCTTTCTTT
j_call: TRBJ1-1
clone_size: .
v_call: TRBV29-1
d_call: .
cdr3_length: 13

cdr3_aa: CASSLDRGDHSPLHF
cdr3_nt: TGTGCCAGCAGCCTGGACAGGGGAGATCATTCACCCCTCCACTTT
j_call: TRBJ1-6
clone_size: .
v_call: TRBV13
d_call: TRBD1
cdr3_length: 15

cdr3_aa: CASSSGPGDYGYTF
cdr3_nt: TGTGCCAGCAGTTCGGGACCAGGGGACTATGGCTACACCTTC
j_call: TRBJ1-2
clone_size: few
v_call: TRBV11-2
d_call: .
cdr3_length: 14

cdr3_aa: CASSSWGLVRFF
cdr3_nt: TGTGCCAGCAGCTCATGGGGGCTAGTCAGGTTCTTC
j_call: TRBJ2-1
clone_size: .
v_call: TRBV11-2
d_call: .
cdr3_length: 12

cdr3_aa: CAISERTSTRETQYF
cdr3_nt: TGTGCCATCAGTGAGAGGACATCAACTCGGGAGACCCAGTACTTC
j_call: TRBJ2-5
clone_size: .
v_call: TRBV10-3
d_call: .
cdr3_length: 15

cdr3_aa: CASSYGQGIPEAFF
cdr3_nt: TGTGCCAGCAGTTACGGGCAGGGGATCCCTGAAGCTTTCTTT
j_call: TRBJ1-1
clone_size: .
v_call: TRBV6-6
d_call: .
cdr3_length: 14

cdr3_aa: CASSLVLAAYEQYF
cdr3_nt: TGCGCCAGCAGCTTGGTACTAGCGGCCTACGAGCAGTACTTC
j_call: TRBJ2-7
clone_size: .
v_call: TRBV5-1
d_call: TRBD2
cdr3_length: 14

cdr3_aa: CASNTGGLGTEAFF
cdr3_nt: TGTGCCAGCAACACAGGGGGCTTAGGAACTGAAGCTTTCTTT
j_call: TRBJ1-1
clone_size: few
v_call: TRBV28
d_call: TRBD1
cdr3_length: 14

cdr3_aa: CASGIPSGGLNTQYF
cdr3_nt: TGTGCCAGCGGAATCCCTAGCGGGGGGCTAAATACGCAGTATTTT
j_call: TRBJ2-3
clone_size: .
v_call: TRBV7-9
d_call: TRBD2
cdr3_length: 15

cdr3_aa: CASSYKATSYNEQFF
cdr3_nt: TGTGCCAGCAGTTACAAAGCGACTTCCTACAATGAGCAGTTCTTC
j_call: TRBJ2-1
clone_size: .
v_call: TRBV6-6
d_call: .
cdr3_length: 15

cdr3_aa: CSASFENEQFF
cdr3_nt: TGCAGTGCTAGTTTCGAGAATGAGCAGTTCTTC
j_call: TRBJ2-1
clone_size: .
v_call: TRBV20-1
d_call: .
cdr3_length: 11